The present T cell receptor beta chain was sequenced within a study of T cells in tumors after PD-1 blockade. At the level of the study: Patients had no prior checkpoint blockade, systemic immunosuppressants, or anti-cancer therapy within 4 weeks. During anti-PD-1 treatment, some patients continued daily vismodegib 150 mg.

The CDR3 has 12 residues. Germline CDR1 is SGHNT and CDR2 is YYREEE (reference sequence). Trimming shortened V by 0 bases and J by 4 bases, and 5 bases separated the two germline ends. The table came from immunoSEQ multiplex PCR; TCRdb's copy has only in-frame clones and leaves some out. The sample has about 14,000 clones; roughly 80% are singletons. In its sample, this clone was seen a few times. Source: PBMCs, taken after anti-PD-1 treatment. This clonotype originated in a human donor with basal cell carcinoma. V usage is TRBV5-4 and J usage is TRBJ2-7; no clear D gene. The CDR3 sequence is CASSLGNYEQYF. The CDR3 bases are TGTGCCAGCAGCTTGGGAAATTACGAGCAGTACTTC.